This T cell receptor (beta chain) was recovered during a study of cytomegalovirus exposure and HLA in healthy donors (dated by TCRdb to about 2017). Some background on the complete study: In an earlier analysis of approximately 640 of the donors, about 270 Gb of sequence data and some 100 million unique TCR beta sequences from 180 million or so T cells were reported. An early release that covered some 640 HLA-typed donors contained approximately 320 gigabases of sequencing data and some 87 million unique TCR sequences. Of the roughly 400 genotyped donors, about 80% fell in the genetic ancestry cluster associated with self-reported Caucasian donors. The study aimed to test whether cataloging public T cell receptors could reveal signatures of past pathogen exposure. The T cell repertoires of several hundred subjects were profiled by immunosequencing and related to cytomegalovirus serostatus. Along with the roughly 610-subject first cohort, a separate validation cohort of over 90 different subjects was used. To predict cytomegalovirus infection status, the study combined high-throughput TCR immunosequencing, statistical association of individual TCRs with disease status, and machine learning. A later analysis re-examined previously published TCR beta repertoires from several hundred donors and added high-resolution HLA genotyping to investigate patterns of TCR occurrence. Rather than drawing on any new phenotypic data, the later analysis identified candidate immune exposures from TCR beta sequences and the way those sequences occurred across donors. An earlier analysis of 587 of the donors used high-throughput TCR beta sequencing to judge whether each TCR beta V gene segment behaved as functional or pseudogenic. Donor age, sex, ethnicity and CMV serostatus were compiled together with the repertoire data. A later genetic analysis took genome-wide SNP genotypes for about 55% of the roughly 670 donors and used that subset as a discovery cohort. Every discovery cohort repertoire had been produced on one sequencing platform. Class I and class II HLA loci were covered by the typing at four-digit resolution. The number of typed donors differed by locus: about 629-640 for A, B, C, DRB1 and DQB1; 500 to 550 for DQA1; approximately 600 for DPA1; and about 450 for DPB1. A handful of DR-DQ haplotypes were handled as single units for association and clustering because linkage in the cohort was strong. Among about 410 genotyped donors of the cohort, an average of around 250,000 unique TCR beta nucleotide sequences was sequenced per donor, of which 15% to 20% were non-productive.

Library construction relied on the immunoSEQ multiplex PCR assay. For the multiplex PCR, a mixture combining 60 forward primers for TCR Vbeta segments and 13 reverse primers for TCR Jbeta segments was used. A multiplex PCR assay on genomic DNA amplified the CDR3 region of rearranged TCR beta genes. Amplified TCR beta libraries were sequenced as 87-base-pair reads on the Illumina HiSeq System. Per the source publication's procedure: A later analysis tallied 75 million to 85 million unique TCR beta chains across the 666 repertoires, and 10 million to 11 million of those chains were shared by two or more donors. Raw reads were error-corrected and collapsed into unique sequences with a nearest-neighbor algorithm that merged closely related sequences to remove PCR and sequencing errors. CDR3 sequences were aligned to IMGT reference sequences to assign V, D and J gene segments. For a sequence to be retained, at least a six-nucleotide match to both a V gene segment and a J gene segment was required. Rearrangements were classified as productive when the CDR3 lacked stop codons and remained in frame with V and J, and all other rearrangements were classified as non-productive. CDR3 was defined by IMGT convention, running from the second conserved V-encoded cysteine to the conserved J-encoded phenylalanine. The earlier analysis of 587 of the donors excluded sequences that lacked an unambiguous match to a single V gene segment. An earlier analysis of several hundred of the donors called V segments functional above 56.7% productive rearrangements and segregating when the between-donor standard deviation exceeded 5%. To diagnose cytomegalovirus status from the catalog of TCR beta chain sequences, a statistical classification framework was built. In a later analysis, TCR nucleotide sequences were compared against IMGT/GENE-DB human TR gene sequences so that V and J genes could be assigned. A later analysis assigned CDR3 sequences and most-parsimonious VDJ recombination scenarios with the TCRdist pipeline. In a later analysis, each TCR beta chain was defined by its CDR3 amino acid sequence together with its V-gene family, and reads lacking a unique V-gene family were excluded. To address suspected cross-contamination and a sequencing artifact, a later analysis removed around 590 highly shared, low-generation-probability nucleotide sequences. In a later analysis, a clonal expansion index for each public chain was calculated from normalized within-repertoire ranks of inferred template counts. A later analysis computed generation probabilities with a VDJ recombination model fitted to out-of-frame rearrangements, and checked the results against IGoR. In a later analysis, hypergeometric tests were used to score TCR-TCR, TCR-HLA and TCR-CMV co-occurrence, with a repertoire-size bias correction applied to TCR pairs. To estimate false discovery rates, a later analysis permuted the HLA or CMV assignments 20 times. In a later analysis, co-occurring TCRs were grouped using DBSCAN, with TCRdist sequence similarity added in when clustering inside HLA-allele-positive subsets. For co-occurrence clustering, repertoires with fewer than 30,000 or more than 120,000 public chains were excluded, along with five or six repertoires with anomalous nucleotide sharing. Not all clones reach the TCRdb copy of this immuneACCESS table, which keeps in-frame sequences only. Checked studies attribute under half of the gap to unresolved V genes and leave the rest unexplained. V and J calls and clone size are copied from that table; D and trimming were computed from the DNA. Within this sample are about 180,000 clones, with 70% to 80% of them counted one time only. Of the sample, roughly 1.5% is held by the ten largest clones.

V and J lose 4 bases and 1 base, and a span of 7 bases separates them. From cysteine to phenylalanine, the CDR3 is 13 amino acids long. Solely the CDR3 DNA is kept, with 39 bases framed from the first base. According to the germline V gene (reference sequence), CDR1 reads MNHNY and CDR2 reads SVGAGI. The table lists this clone with a few counts. Its antigen has not been determined. Base-call qualities are not available, and no considerably larger clone is one nucleotide away. The cohort was made up of approximately 670 healthy bone marrow donors. Cohort members were all nominally healthy when sampled, although unrecorded immune exposures were likely present. The donor was CMV seronegative and was included in the group of a few hundred seronegative cohort members. Every donor gave a peripheral blood sample, and the peripheral blood mononuclear cells from that sample were used for TCR beta sequencing. The Qiagen DNeasy Blood Extraction Kit was used to extract genomic DNA from the blood cell samples.

Study-wide conclusions, independent of this receptor: Presence/absence analyses assumed roughly uniform sequencing depth across donors, an assumption that may not hold. A further reported finding was that TCR beta sequences accurately predicted the HLA-A and HLA-B alleles for most subjects in the first cohort. A later analysis found that most CMV-associated TCR beta chains appeared HLA-restricted, with HLA associations seemingly driven largely by CMV exposure. A later analysis reported that several top co-occurrence clusters appeared linked to parvovirus B19, influenza, CMV and Epstein-Barr virus. Immune exposure information for the cohort was limited to CMV serostatus. While some public TCRs were present in many individuals, most TCR sequences turned up only very rarely across donors. In the study, approximately 160 TCR beta chains were listed as associated with cytomegalovirus. A few of the identified cytomegalovirus-associated TCR beta chains were confirmed in vitro to be specific for cytomegalovirus antigens. Because HLA typing was missing for some donors at each locus, association tests included only the typed subset. An association between a missense DCLRE1C variant and V-gene and J-gene trimming of TCR beta chains was found in a later genetic analysis and replicated in an independent cohort. A later analysis found that HLA-associated TCR beta chains were more clonally expanded and had lower generation probabilities than equally common non-associated chains. A cluster of highly shared sequence variants was judged likely to be a technical artifact of the sequencing pipeline. In both the original and validation cohorts, the classifier was reported to diagnose cytomegalovirus status with high specificity and sensitivity. It was suggested by the authors that the approach could potentially be generalized to other disease states and immunological phenotypes. The earlier analysis of 587 of the donors excluded approximately 17 rarely observed V segments, including chromosome 9 orphons, because counts were too low. When HLA alleles, especially DR and DQ, strongly co-occurred, attributing TCR associations to individual alleles was difficult. An earlier analysis of approximately 540 of the donors showed that most TCR beta V segments appeared in productive rearrangements either about 87% or about 30% of the time, which broadly matched IMGT annotations. A later analysis associated some 17,000 TCR beta sequences with specific HLA alleles at a false discovery rate of 0.05. Correlated functional status among segregating V segments might be attributable to linkage disequilibrium, but an unknown experimental factor could not be ruled out. The cohort was sequenced for TCR beta chains only, and without alpha or paired-chain data the features that could be detected were limited. A later genetic analysis reported fewer N-insertions in productive TCRs among donors in an Asian-associated ancestry cluster than the approximately 700-donor mean. Some IMGT-functional V segments, including TRBV6-2 and TRBV6-3, could not be told apart with the 87-base-pair reads, so those segments were excluded. A later analysis found that TCR association rates varied across HLA loci, with DRB1 alleles showing the most associated TCRs and HLA-C alleles the fewest.

Here the chain combines TRBV6-6 and TRBJ1-1, with the identity of the D gene unclear. The material sequenced was PBMCs. The receptor's source is a man aged 18 to 29 in good health and CMV-seronegative. The sequenced DNA: TGTGCCAGCAGTTTACAAGAGAACACTGAAGCTTTCTTT. Translated, it reads CASSLQENTEAFF.